This entry is about one T cell receptor (delta chain). This clone was seen only a few times. Its cognate antigen has yet to be identified. Base quality data are lacking; no much larger clone is found one base away. Based on the germline V gene, the CDR1 and CDR2 sequences are GEAIGNYY and EKD. Germline trimming: 0 bases from V, 5 bases from J; junction bases outside gene matches: 16. From its cysteine to its phenylalanine, the CDR3 spans 21 amino acids. Only the CDR3 portion is preserved as DNA: 63 bases, with reading frame beginning at the first base. The record originates from a study of in vitro expanded adult blood gammadelta T cells (dated by TCRdb to between 2020 and 2021). The study in broad terms: Among T cells, Vgamma9Vdelta2 cells made up between 94.4% and 100% of the sorted population, reflecting the sort purity. Cells from each donor were stimulated separately with HMBPP, zoledronate or AbnobaViscum P, and TRG and TRD CDR3 repertoires were sequenced for every condition. The study compared the TCR repertoire of Vgamma9Vdelta2 T cells expanded in vitro with a mistletoe-extract drug against those expanded with HMBPP or zoledronate. The TCR repertoire analysis included a few subjects.

Sample treatment or condition, as interpreted from the label and publication: aminobisphosphonate causing endogenous IPP accumulation, around 1 uM. After expansion, live CD3+ TCRgammadelta+ Vgamma9+ Vdelta2+ T cells were FACS-sorted on a FACS Aria III. PBMC were pulsed for one day with 1 uM zoledronate, then washed three times before expansion. The cultures were expanded for over 13 days, and IL-2 was added again every 3 to 4 days. After the one-day stimulant pulse, cells were washed three times and then cultured in medium containing 100 U/mL IL-2. Peripheral blood mononuclear cells were isolated by Lymphoprep gradient centrifugation and cryopreserved in liquid nitrogen before culture. Preparation of the library involved 5' RACE. The RNeasy Micro Kit was used to extract RNA from approximately 10,000 sorted cells per sample. Libraries were generated by template-switch reverse transcription, after which the CDR3gamma and CDR3delta regions were amplified by PCR. Amplicons were sequenced on an Illumina MiSeq using the V2 300 kit, producing 150 bp paired-end reads. Per the original workflow: Read quality was checked with FastQC version 0.11.8. Using MiXCR version 3.0.3, reads were aligned to GenBank TRG or TRD reference genes to build the CDR3 sequences. Apart from TRDD assembly using 3 rather than 5 consecutive nucleotides, MiXCR was run with default parameters. VDJtools version 1.2.1 with default settings was used for the repertoire analyses, which included normalized Shannon-Wiener diversity, clonotype tracking and multidimensional scaling. CDR3 sequences that were out of frame or contained stop codons were removed from analysis. Clone calls in TCRdb were regenerated from the public reads with CATT, after which identical DNA sequences shared one row. Clone size and V and J calls follow TCRdb, not the original study. The sample records about 730 delta-chain clones, approximately 37% of which are singletons. The biggest ten clones account for 20% to 25% of the sample.

Results and caveats for the whole study, not just this receptor: AbnobaViscum P-expanded Vgamma9Vdelta2 repertoires showed CDR3 length, diversity and J usage similar to HMBPP- and zoledronate-expanded repertoires, suggesting a polyclonal response. Top TRGV9 CDR3 clonotypes were largely public, being shared across donors and across all three stimulation conditions. The TRDV2 repertoire shared between treatments was found to be private to each donor, and TRD repertoires were clustered by subject rather than by stimulant in multidimensional scaling. All repertoires were derived from in vitro expanded cultures of healthy donor cells rather than from mistletoe-treated patients.

This sequence originates from an adult in good health. Rearrangement joined TRDV2 to TRDJ3; 9 middle bases align to TRDD3. The sample consisted of gamma-delta T cells from peripheral blood expanded in culture, taken from an in vitro culture stimulated with zoledronate. The DNA sequence reads TGTGCCTGTGACACCCTCAGTGACTGGGGGACTTCTCCTGGGGACACCCGACAGATGTTTTTC. This codes for CACDTLSDWGTSPGDTRQMFF.